A selection of T cell receptor beta chains follows, all from one sample in a study of regulatory T cells in long-lasting Graves disease. TCRdb reprocessed the multiplex PCR reads with MiXCR, giving one entry per CDR3 protein. Of 350,000 to 400,000 distinct CDR3 sequences in the sample, around 15% were seen once. The data also belong to a second study, concerning T cells in Graves' hyperthyroidism and ophthalmopathy.

Sample: peripheral blood mononuclear cells (PBMCs), taken at new diagnosis, from a patient treated with antithyroid drugs. Receptors were obtained from a woman between 18 and 29 years old with Graves disease. Each CDR3 is given with its conserved first and last residue. D genes are given only for firm matches. For some rows the clone size is stated as once, few or many, or as a class when expanded; others skip it.

abundance: many
v_gene: TRBV11-2
j_gene: TRBJ2-5
d_gene: .
CDR3aa: CASSLEGLGTQYF
CDR3nt: TGTGCCAGCAGCTTAGAAGGGTTAGGGACCCAGTACTTC

abundance: many
v_gene: TRBV7-2
j_gene: TRBJ2-1
d_gene: .
CDR3aa: CASSSGAGYNEQFF
CDR3nt: TGTGCCAGCAGCTCCGGGGCGGGGTACAATGAGCAGTTCTTC

abundance: many
v_gene: TRBV7-6
j_gene: TRBJ2-3
d_gene: .
CDR3aa: CASSFWTLEGTDTQYF
CDR3nt: TGTGCCAGCAGCTTTTGGACTTTAGAGGGCACAGATACGCAGTATTTT

abundance: many
v_gene: TRBV28
j_gene: TRBJ2-4
d_gene: TRBD1
CDR3aa: CASSAGTGGYIQYF
CDR3nt: TGTGCCAGCAGTGCCGGGACAGGGGGCTACATTCAGTACTTC

abundance: few
v_gene: TRBV20-1
j_gene: TRBJ2-1
d_gene: TRBD2
CDR3aa: CSANPRSGSYNEQFF
CDR3nt: TGCAGTGCTAACCCCCGTAGCGGGTCCTACAATGAGCAGTTCTTC

abundance: few
v_gene: TRBV6-2/TRBV6-3
j_gene: TRBJ2-1
d_gene: .
CDR3aa: CASSYLLPLNNEQFF
CDR3nt: TGTGCCAGCAGTTACTTACTCCCTTTGAACAATGAGCAGTTCTTC

abundance: many
v_gene: TRBV2
j_gene: TRBJ2-1
d_gene: .
CDR3aa: CASQYPGSSYNEQFF
CDR3nt: TGTGCCAGTCAGTATCCAGGGAGCTCCTACAATGAGCAGTTCTTC

abundance: .
v_gene: TRBV7-8
j_gene: TRBJ2-1
d_gene: TRBD1
CDR3aa: CASSFYTGTGYNEQFF
CDR3nt: TGTGCCAGCAGCTTTTATACCGGGACAGGGTACAATGAGCAGTTCTTC

abundance: .
v_gene: TRBV7-9
j_gene: TRBJ1-5
d_gene: .
CDR3aa: CASSSEWGQYSNQPQHF
CDR3nt: TGTGCCAGCAGCTCCGAGTGGGGGCAGTATAGCAATCAGCCCCAGCATTTT

abundance: .
v_gene: TRBV12-3/TRBV12-4
j_gene: TRBJ2-6
d_gene: TRBD1
CDR3aa: CASSPSGQRSSGANVLTF
CDR3nt: TGTGCCAGCAGTCCGTCGGGACAGAGAAGCTCTGGGGCCAACGTCCTGACTTTC

abundance: many
v_gene: TRBV2
j_gene: TRBJ1-5
d_gene: .
CDR3aa: CASSDRERQPQHF
CDR3nt: TGTGCCAGCAGTGATAGGGAAAGGCAGCCCCAGCATTTT

abundance: few
v_gene: TRBV9
j_gene: TRBJ2-5
d_gene: TRBD2
CDR3aa: CASSVATSGGSQETQYF
CDR3nt: TGTGCCAGCAGCGTGGCCACTAGCGGGGGATCACAAGAGACCCAGTACTTC

abundance: many
v_gene: TRBV5-1
j_gene: TRBJ1-6
d_gene: .
CDR3aa: CASTAWWAGTNSPLHF
CDR3nt: TGCGCCAGCACCGCTTGGTGGGCAGGGACTAATTCACCCCTCCACTTT

abundance: many
v_gene: TRBV28
j_gene: TRBJ1-5
d_gene: .
CDR3aa: CASLRDQPQHF
CDR3nt: TGTGCCAGCCTCAGAGATCAGCCCCAGCATTTT

abundance: .
v_gene: TRBV5-4
j_gene: TRBJ2-6
d_gene: TRBD1
CDR3aa: CASSLTRQGGGANVLTF
CDR3nt: TGTGCCAGCAGCCTAACCAGACAGGGCGGTGGGGCCAACGTCCTGACTTTC

abundance: .
v_gene: TRBV9
j_gene: TRBJ2-1
d_gene: .
CDR3aa: CASSVGLAWNEQFF
CDR3nt: TGTGCCAGCAGCGTAGGCCTAGCGTGGAATGAGCAGTTCTTC

abundance: few
v_gene: TRBV19
j_gene: TRBJ1-1
d_gene: .
CDR3aa: CASSISHQDTEAFF
CDR3nt: TGTGCCAGTAGTATATCCCATCAGGACACTGAAGCTTTCTTT

abundance: .
v_gene: TRBV5-5
j_gene: TRBJ1-1
d_gene: .
CDR3aa: CASSLGGWGTEAFF
CDR3nt: TGTGCCAGCAGCTTGGGGGGATGGGGTACTGAAGCTTTCTTT

abundance: many
v_gene: TRBV30
j_gene: TRBJ1-3
d_gene: .
CDR3aa: CAWNRDTIGNTIYF
CDR3nt: TGTGCCTGGAATCGCGATACTATCGGAAACACCATATATTTT

abundance: many
v_gene: TRBV27
j_gene: TRBJ2-7
d_gene: TRBD2
CDR3aa: CASSDRTSFDEQYF
CDR3nt: TGTGCCAGCAGCGACCGGACTAGCTTTGACGAGCAGTACTTC

abundance: many
v_gene: TRBV3-1
j_gene: TRBJ2-7
d_gene: TRBD2
CDR3aa: CASSQDNEGLASQQYF
CDR3nt: TGTGCCAGCAGCCAAGACAACGAGGGACTAGCGAGCCAGCAGTACTTC

abundance: .
v_gene: TRBV7-6
j_gene: TRBJ1-1
d_gene: TRBD1
CDR3aa: CASSFGTGANAEAFF
CDR3nt: TGTGCCAGCAGCTTCGGGACAGGGGCGAACGCTGAAGCTTTCTTT

abundance: .
v_gene: TRBV20-1
j_gene: TRBJ1-3
d_gene: .
CDR3aa: CSAPRASGNTIYF
CDR3nt: TGCAGTGCTCCCCGGGCCTCTGGAAACACCATATATTTT

abundance: many
v_gene: TRBV2
j_gene: TRBJ2-3
d_gene: TRBD2
CDR3aa: CASSRLAGTITDTQYF
CDR3nt: TGTGCCAGCAGTCGACTAGCGGGAACCATCACAGATACGCAGTATTTT

abundance: many
v_gene: TRBV5-5
j_gene: TRBJ2-5
d_gene: TRBD2
CDR3aa: CASSQDSGGTQYF
CDR3nt: TGTGCCAGCAGCCAAGACTCGGGAGGGACCCAGTACTTC

abundance: few
v_gene: TRBV25-1
j_gene: TRBJ2-2
d_gene: .
CDR3aa: CASRGDRSSNTGELFF
CDR3nt: TGTGCCAGCAGAGGAGACAGGTCATCGAACACCGGGGAGCTGTTTTTT

abundance: many
v_gene: TRBV20-1
j_gene: TRBJ1-5
d_gene: .
CDR3aa: CSAPDVYSNQPQHF
CDR3nt: TGCAGTGCTCCGGACGTATATAGCAATCAGCCCCAGCATTTT

abundance: many
v_gene: TRBV6-1
j_gene: TRBJ1-2
d_gene: .
CDR3aa: CASSAEQGLDGYTF
CDR3nt: TGTGCCAGCAGTGCAGAACAGGGCCTGGATGGCTACACCTTC

abundance: many
v_gene: TRBV5-1
j_gene: TRBJ1-1
d_gene: TRBD1
CDR3aa: CASSFRTGSNTEAFF
CDR3nt: TGCGCCAGCAGCTTTCGGACAGGGTCGAACACTGAAGCTTTCTTT

abundance: .
v_gene: TRBV27
j_gene: TRBJ1-4
d_gene: .
CDR3aa: CASSFWQGNEKLFF
CDR3nt: TGTGCCAGCAGTTTTTGGCAGGGAAATGAAAAACTGTTTTTT

abundance: few
v_gene: TRBV29-1
j_gene: TRBJ2-3
d_gene: TRBD2
CDR3aa: CSGFRGGTDTQYF
CDR3nt: TGCAGCGGATTCCGGGGGGGGACAGATACGCAGTATTTT

abundance: many
v_gene: TRBV27
j_gene: TRBJ1-1
d_gene: .
CDR3aa: CASSFRGSDTEAFF
CDR3nt: TGTGCCAGCAGTTTCCGCGGGTCGGACACTGAAGCTTTCTTT

abundance: few
v_gene: TRBV5-1
j_gene: TRBJ1-6
d_gene: .
CDR3aa: CASSFRQDNSPLHF
CDR3nt: TGCGCCAGCAGCTTCCGACAAGACAATTCACCCCTCCACTTT

abundance: many
v_gene: TRBV5-1
j_gene: TRBJ1-1
d_gene: .
CDR3aa: CASSLGPSTEAFF
CDR3nt: TGTGCCAGCAGCTTAGGTCCATCCACTGAAGCTTTCTTT

abundance: many
v_gene: TRBV3-1
j_gene: TRBJ1-2
d_gene: .
CDR3aa: CASSQFQGSGYTF
CDR3nt: TGTGCCAGCAGCCAATTCCAGGGGAGCGGCTACACCTTC

abundance: many
v_gene: TRBV18
j_gene: TRBJ2-7
d_gene: .
CDR3aa: CASSGRSAGEQYF
CDR3nt: TGTGCCAGCTCAGGCCGTTCGGCTGGGGAGCAGTACTTC

abundance: many
v_gene: TRBV5-1
j_gene: TRBJ2-5
d_gene: TRBD1
CDR3aa: CASSLPADRADGETQYF
CDR3nt: TGCGCCAGCAGCCTACCGGCGGACAGGGCGGATGGGGAGACCCAGTACTTC

abundance: .
v_gene: TRBV2
j_gene: TRBJ2-7
d_gene: TRBD1
CDR3aa: CASSLSGTGGHEQYF
CDR3nt: TGTGCCAGCAGTTTGTCCGGGACAGGGGGCCACGAGCAGTACTTC

abundance: many
v_gene: TRBV2
j_gene: TRBJ2-2
d_gene: .
CDR3aa: CASSENGATGPGELFF
CDR3nt: TGTGCCAGCAGTGAAAATGGGGCGACAGGACCCGGGGAGCTGTTTTTT

abundance: many
v_gene: TRBV2
j_gene: TRBJ2-1
d_gene: TRBD2
CDR3aa: CASRREGESYNEQFF
CDR3nt: TGTGCCAGCAGAAGGGAGGGCGAGTCCTACAATGAGCAGTTCTTC

abundance: many
v_gene: TRBV3-1
j_gene: TRBJ1-6
d_gene: .
CDR3aa: CASSQRTGNSPLHF
CDR3nt: TGTGCCAGCAGCCAGAGGACGGGTAATTCACCCCTCCACTTT

abundance: many
v_gene: TRBV6-4
j_gene: TRBJ1-1
d_gene: .
CDR3aa: CASSDSDNTEAFF
CDR3nt: TGTGCCAGCAGTGACTCGGACAACACTGAAGCTTTCTTT

abundance: many
v_gene: TRBV6-2/TRBV6-3
j_gene: TRBJ2-3
d_gene: .
CDR3aa: CASGPRGTDTQYF
CDR3nt: TGTGCCAGTGGACCCCGGGGCACAGATACGCAGTATTTT

abundance: many
v_gene: TRBV30
j_gene: TRBJ2-7
d_gene: TRBD1
CDR3aa: CAWTSGGQAYEQYF
CDR3nt: TGTGCCTGGACCTCAGGGGGTCAGGCCTACGAGCAGTACTTC

abundance: .
v_gene: TRBV20-1
j_gene: TRBJ2-1
d_gene: TRBD2
CDR3aa: CSATPIAGTYNEQFF
CDR3nt: TGCAGTGCTACCCCTATAGCGGGAACGTACAATGAGCAGTTCTTC

abundance: many
v_gene: TRBV7-6
j_gene: TRBJ1-1
d_gene: .
CDR3aa: CASSRRGGDEAFF
CDR3nt: TGTGCCAGCAGCCGAAGGGGGGGCGATGAAGCTTTCTTT

abundance: few
v_gene: TRBV4-1
j_gene: TRBJ1-4
d_gene: TRBD1
CDR3aa: CASSQDPPHRGQGEKLFF
CDR3nt: TGCGCCAGCAGCCAAGATCCCCCCCACAGGGGGCAAGGTGAAAAACTGTTTTTT

abundance: .
v_gene: TRBV10-3
j_gene: TRBJ2-1
d_gene: TRBD2
CDR3aa: CAISETAGGGGYNEQFF
CDR3nt: TGTGCCATCAGTGAGACGGCGGGGGGCGGAGGGTACAATGAGCAGTTCTTC

abundance: many
v_gene: TRBV20-1
j_gene: TRBJ2-3
d_gene: TRBD2
CDR3aa: CSATTSGGLGDTQYF
CDR3nt: TGCAGTGCCACGACTAGCGGGGGTCTGGGAGATACGCAGTATTTT

abundance: many
v_gene: TRBV5-1
j_gene: TRBJ2-3
d_gene: .
CDR3aa: CASSLEAATDTQYF
CDR3nt: TGCGCCAGCAGCTTGGAGGCAGCTACAGATACGCAGTATTTT

abundance: few
v_gene: TRBV6-1
j_gene: TRBJ2-7
d_gene: .
CDR3aa: CASNRGSSYEQYF
CDR3nt: TGTGCCAGCAATCGGGGTTCTTCCTACGAGCAGTACTTC

abundance: many
v_gene: TRBV2
j_gene: TRBJ1-4
d_gene: .
CDR3aa: CASSWEQAVNEKLFF
CDR3nt: TGTGCCAGCAGCTGGGAGCAGGCGGTAAATGAAAAACTGTTTTTT

abundance: many
v_gene: TRBV2
j_gene: TRBJ2-1
d_gene: .
CDR3aa: CASKVSRGHNEQFF
CDR3nt: TGTGCCAGCAAAGTGAGTCGGGGTCACAATGAGCAGTTCTTC

abundance: many
v_gene: TRBV2
j_gene: TRBJ1-1
d_gene: .
CDR3aa: CASSETAINTEAFF
CDR3nt: TGTGCCAGCAGTGAGACAGCGATAAACACTGAAGCTTTCTTT

abundance: .
v_gene: TRBV5-4
j_gene: TRBJ1-1
d_gene: TRBD1
CDR3aa: CARTGGTEAFF
CDR3nt: TGTGCCAGAACAGGGGGCACTGAAGCTTTCTTT